These 7 T cell receptor beta chains originate from one sample sequenced in a study of blood T cell repertoires in COVID-19. Assay: immunoSEQ multiplex PCR; the TCRdb copy retains only in-frame clones and omits some. This table holds some 5,000 clones, 70% to 90% found once. The sequenced sample consisted of peripheral blood. Receptor source: a woman aged 80 or over with acute or convalescent COVID-19.

J is TRBJ2-3 and V is TRBV6-4; perhaps TRBD2 as D (6 bases). V was cut by 3 bases and J by 1 base, with 8 bases left in between. Germline V CDR1 and CDR2: MRHNA, SNTAGT. There are 14 residues in the CDR3. The CDR3: CASSDGGGTDTQYF. CDR3 coding DNA: TGTGCCAGCAGTGATGGCGGGGGCACAGATACGCAGTATTTT.

DNA for the CDR3: TGTGCCAGCGGCCTCAGGGTATTGACTGAAGCTTTCTTT. Translated, it gives CASGLRVLTEAFF. This chain joins TRBV28 and TRBJ1-1; D possibly corresponds to TRBD1 (5 bases). The V gene's germline CDR1 is MDHEN and CDR2 SYDVKM. Trimming shortened V by 8 bases and J by 5 bases, and 15 bases separated the two germline ends. CDR3 length equals 13 residues.

In its sample, this clone was seen a few times. This chain links TRBV10-1 with TRBJ2-6; possibly TRBD1 for D (5 bases). Germline V lookup: CDR1 WNHNN, CDR2 SYGVQD (reference sequence). Trimming pared 6 bases from V and 0 bases from J, leaving 15 bases between. The CDR3 contains 17 residues. CDR3 in amino acids: CASRQAEGDSGANVLTF. The CDR3 nucleotides are TGCGCCAGCAGACAGGCGGAAGGTGACTCTGGGGCCAACGTCCTGACTTTC.

V usage is TRBV7-2 and J usage is TRBJ1-2; 8 nucleotides line up with TRBD1. The ends lost 4 bases at V and 3 bases at J; junction bases unmatched: 10. The CDR3 contains 16 residues. Per germline, CDR1 SGHTA and CDR2 FQGNSA. The CDR3 region is CASSSPVDRGDYGYTF. The CDR3 bases are TGTGCCAGCAGCTCCCCCGTCGACAGGGGCGACTATGGCTACACCTTC. Looking up the rest from reference TRBV7-2 and TRBJ1-2 gives the full variable domain: GAGVSQSPSNKVTEKGKDVELRCDPISGHTALYWYRQSLGQGLEFLIYFQGNSAPDKSGLPSDRFSAERTGGSVSTLTIQRTQQEDSAVYLCASSSPVDRGDYGYTFGSGTRLTVV.

The V gene is TRBV7-9, the J gene TRBJ2-1; D may be TRBD2 (5 bases). CDR1 and CDR2 (germline): SEHNR, FQNEAQ (reference sequence). Trimming shortened V by 8 bases and J by 9 bases, and 11 bases separated the two germline ends. CDR3 size: 11 residues. The CDR3 nucleotides are TGTGCCAGCGGCCCCCGGGGTGAGCAGTTCTTC. This translates into CASGPRGEQFF.

V gene TRBV5-1 combines with J gene TRBJ1-1; maybe TRBD1 (5 bases). Germline-derived CDR1 and CDR2 are SGHRS and YFSETQ. V was pared by 4 bases and J by 7 bases, with 11 bases between. The CDR3 covers 12 residues. The CDR3 DNA sequence: TGCGCCAGCAGCCGGGGGGAGTTTGAAGCTTTCTTT. Amino acid sequence: CASSRGEFEAFF.

The chain couples TRBV5-1 to TRBJ1-5; no clear D. The CDR3 consists of 14 residues. Trimming shortened V by 1 base and J by 7 bases, and 12 bases separated the two germline ends. The V gene's germline CDR1 is SGHRS and CDR2 YFSETQ. This CDR3 is CASSLSGVGQPQHF. Written as DNA, the CDR3 is TGCGCCAGCAGCTTGTCCGGGGTCGGGCAGCCCCAGCATTTT.